One and the same sample provided the 2 T cell receptor beta chains below, sequenced in a study of breast tumors, draining lymph nodes, adjacent tissues. TCRdb used MiXCR to reprocess the multiplex PCR reads, holding one entry per CDR3 protein. The table records 130,000 or so distinct CDR3 sequences, 21% of them present only once. Axillary draining lymph nodes of breast cancer patients supplied the node samples. Specimen: axillary lymph node tissue. The source of these receptors is a female donor with breast cancer. Some clones in this sample may be carry-over from other donors' samples.

About this clonotype: Since a much larger clone is just one base distant, this may be a read error. V usage is TRBV3-1 and J usage is TRBJ2-1, with D possibly being TRBD2 (6 bases). Germline assignment: CDR1 LGHDT and CDR2 YNNKEL (reference sequence). The CDR3 is made up of 15 amino acids. CDR3 protein: CASSGGTSSYNEQVF. CDR3 DNA: TGTGCCAGCAGTGGGGGGACCAGCTCCTACAATGAGCAGGTCTTC.

The genes are TRBV28 and TRBJ1-5; D is ambiguous. With 6 bases removed from V and 3 bases from J, the gap between germline ends came to 9 bases. The CDR3 contains 13 residues. Germline V gene sequence: CDR1 MDHEN, CDR2 SYDVKM. In DNA, the CDR3 is TGTGCCAGCAGCCAAACAGTCAATCAGCCCCAGCATTTT. Its translation: CASSQTVNQPQHF.